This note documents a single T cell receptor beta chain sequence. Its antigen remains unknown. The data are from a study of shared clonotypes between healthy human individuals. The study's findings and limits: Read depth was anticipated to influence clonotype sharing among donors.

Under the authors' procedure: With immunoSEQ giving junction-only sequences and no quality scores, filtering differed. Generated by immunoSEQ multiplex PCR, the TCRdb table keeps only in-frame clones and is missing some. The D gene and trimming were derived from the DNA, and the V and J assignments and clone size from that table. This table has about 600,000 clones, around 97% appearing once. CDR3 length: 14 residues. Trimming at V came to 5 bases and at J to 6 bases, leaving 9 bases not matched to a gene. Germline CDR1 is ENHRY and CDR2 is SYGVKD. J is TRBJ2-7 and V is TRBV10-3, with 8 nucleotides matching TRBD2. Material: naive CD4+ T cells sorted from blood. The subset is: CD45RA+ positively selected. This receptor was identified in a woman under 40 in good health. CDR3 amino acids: CAISSSGDPREQYF. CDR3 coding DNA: TGTGCCATCAGTAGTAGCGGGGACCCGCGCGAGCAGTACTTC.